The next 26 T cell receptor beta chains were all read from a single sample in a study of cytomegalovirus exposure and HLA in healthy donors. Data came from immunoSEQ multiplex PCR; TCRdb stores just in-frame clones and leaves some out. The sample holds around 180,000 clones, about 80% seen once. Input material: PBMCs. These TCRs come from a man aged 18 to 29 in good health and CMV-seropositive.

The chain combines TRBV5-1 with TRBJ2-7; possible D gene TRBD2, 6 bases. V gave up 4 bases and J gave up 0 bases, with 14 bases separating them. The CDR3 spans 15 residues. The germline V gene has CDR1 SGHRS and CDR2 YFSETQ. The CDR3 reads CASSPGLMSSYEQYF. In DNA form, the CDR3 reads TGCGCCAGCAGCCCGGGACTGATGAGCTCCTACGAGCAGTACTTC.

V is TRBV5-4 and J is TRBJ2-2, with 7 bases identical to TRBD2. After removal of 3 bases from V and 5 bases from J, the junction contained 13 bases not matched to a gene. Germline V gene sequence: CDR1 SGHNT, CDR2 YYREEE (reference sequence). This CDR3 region has 17 residues. The CDR3 DNA sequence: TGTGCCAGCAGCTCCCCTGTGGGGCGGGAGTCTACCGGGGAGCTGTTTTTT. Amino acid sequence: CASSSPVGRESTGELFF.

The V gene is TRBV7-9, the J gene TRBJ2-2, with 10 bases lining up with TRBD2. CDR1 SEHNR and CDR2 FQNEAQ come from the germline V gene (reference sequence). With V trimmed by 4 bases and J by 2 bases, 4 bases remained unmatched. The CDR3 has 16 amino acids. The CDR3 here is CASSYGLAVNTGELFF. Written as DNA, the CDR3 is TGTGCCAGCAGCTACGGACTAGCGGTTAACACCGGGGAGCTGTTTTTT.

The chain joins TRBV27 to TRBJ2-7; 11 nucleotides align to TRBD2. With V trimmed by 6 bases and J by 6 bases, 13 bases remained unmatched. The CDR3 runs to 16 residues. Per germline, CDR1 MNHEY and CDR2 SMNVEV (reference sequence). CDR3 loop: CASRKTSGESRLEQYF. CDR3 DNA: TGTGCCAGCAGGAAGACTAGCGGGGAGTCTCGACTCGAGCAGTACTTC.

The chain joins TRBV7-9 to TRBJ2-7; a possible D gene is TRBD1 (5 bases). Trimming removed 5 bases from V and 2 bases from J, with 16 bases in between. Germline values: CDR1 SEHNR, CDR2 FQNEAQ (reference sequence). The CDR3 runs 15 residues. In nucleotides, the CDR3 is TGTGCCAGCAGCGCTAAGGGGCCTTGGACCTACGAGCAGTACTTC. It is translated as CASSAKGPWTYEQYF.

J is TRBJ2-7 and V is TRBV28, with D maybe TRBD2 (7 bases). V shed 10 bases and J shed 3 bases, with 16 bases lying between them. The CDR3 has 13 amino acids. CDR1 is MDHEN and CDR2 is SYDVKM in the germline V gene. DNA of the CDR3: TGTGCCACCGAGCGGGACACCAGCTACGAGCAGTACTTC. This translates into CATERDTSYEQYF. Supplemented by reference TRBV28 and TRBJ2-7, the full variable domain reads DVKVTQSSRYLVKRTGEKVFLECVQDMDHENMFWYRQDPGLGLRLIYFSYDVKMKEKGDIPEGYSVSREKKERFSLILESASTNQTSMYLCATERDTSYEQYFGPGTRLTVT.

The chain links TRBV2 to TRBJ1-5, with D possibly TRBD1 on 6 matching bases. V was trimmed by 7 bases and J by 6 bases, leaving 10 bases between them. Germline lookup yields CDR1 SNHLY and CDR2 FYNNEI. CDR3 length equals 12 residues. CDR3 DNA sequence: TGTGCCAGCAACAGGGTGGGTCAGCCCCAGCATTTT. Translated, it gives CASNRVGQPQHF.

This chain joins TRBV30 and TRBJ1-5; TRBD1 might be the D (6 bases). This CDR3 spans 15 amino acids. The germline gives CDR1 GTSNPN, CDR2 SVGIG (reference sequence). Trimming took off 1 base at V and 6 bases at J, with 16 bases between the two ends. The CDR3 reads CAWSGAGAAGQPQHF. CDR3 sequence (DNA): TGTGCCTGGAGTGGGGCGGGGGCAGCGGGTCAGCCCCAGCATTTT.

This chain joins TRBV7-6 and TRBJ2-1; the D gene is possibly TRBD2 (7 bases). V lost 5 bases and J 10 bases, leaving 15 bases between the germline ends. This CDR3 has 13 residues. CDR1 SGHVS and CDR2 FNYEAQ come from the germline V gene. The CDR3 sequence: CASSPKEGGEQFF. CDR3 in DNA: TGTGCCAGCAGCCCGAAGGAGGGGGGGGAGCAGTTCTTC.

The CDR3 loop reads CASRSGTSGGSGQFF. CDR3 DNA: TGTGCCAGCAGGTCCGGGACTAGCGGGGGCAGCGGGCAGTTCTTC. V usage is TRBV2 and J usage is TRBJ2-1; 14 positions agree with TRBD2. CDR1 and CDR2 from the germline V gene are SNHLY and FYNNEI. V gave up 6 bases and J gave up 12 bases; unmatched junction bases: 10. CDR3 length: 15 amino acids. The variable domain in full, with the rest retrieved from reference TRBV2 and TRBJ2-1, is EPEVTQTPSHQVTQMGQEVILRCVPISNHLYFYWYRQILGQKVEFLVSFYNNEISEKSEIFDDQFSVERPDGSNFTLKIRSTKLEDSAMYFCASRSGTSGGSGQFFGPGTRLTVL.

Only one count was recorded for this clone. The chain combines TRBV7-2 with TRBJ2-3; no definite D call. The ends were cut back, 1 base at V and 1 base at J, with 9 bases in the middle. The CDR3 covers 15 residues. Germline loops: CDR1 SGHTA, CDR2 FQGNSA. The CDR3, as DNA: TGTGCCAGCAGCTTAGGTCTAGTAGGCACAGATACGCAGTATTTT. This sequence encodes CASSLGLVGTDTQYF.

The gene calls are TRBV7-8 and TRBJ2-7; 8 bases line up with TRBD1. V lost 1 base to trimming and J lost 2 bases; unmatched junction nucleotides: 7. The CDR3 sequence is 16 residues long. Per germline, CDR1 SGHVS and CDR2 FQNEAQ. CDR3 region: CASSLVSGRGPYEQYF. The CDR3 DNA reads as TGTGCCAGCAGCTTAGTATCTGGCAGGGGGCCCTACGAGCAGTACTTC. Drawing the rest from reference TRBV7-8 and TRBJ2-7, the complete variable domain is GAGVSQSPRYKVAKRGQDVALRCDPISGHVSLFWYQQALGQGPEFLTYFQNEAQLDKSGLPSDRFFAERPEGSVSTLKIQRTQQEDSAVYLCASSLVSGRGPYEQYFGPGTRLTVT.

The chain uses TRBV7-2 and TRBJ2-3; perhaps TRBD2 as D (6 bases). CDR1 and CDR2 from the germline V gene are SGHTA and FQGNSA. The V end was cut by 5 bases, the J end by 0 bases, with 12 bases between. The CDR3 is 15 amino acids. The CDR3 region has the DNA TGTGCCAGCAGCCAGTGGAGGGCCAGCACAGATACGCAGTATTTT. Its translation is CASSQWRASTDTQYF. Variable domain in full (rest from reference TRBV7-2 and TRBJ2-3): GAGVSQSPSNKVTEKGKDVELRCDPISGHTALYWYRQSLGQGLEFLIYFQGNSAPDKSGLPSDRFSAERTGGSVSTLTIQRTQQEDSAVYLCASSQWRASTDTQYFGPGTRLTVL.

The chain has TRBV4-3 and TRBJ2-1; D is unresolved. Germline CDR1 LGHNA, CDR2 YSLEER. V dropped 0 bases and J dropped 4 bases, with 13 bases sitting between them. The CDR3 sequence is 16 residues long. CDR3 amino acids: CASSQDMANVYNEQFF. Here the CDR3 DNA reads TGCGCCAGCAGCCAAGATATGGCCAACGTTTACAATGAGCAGTTCTTC.

The gene calls are TRBV4-2 and TRBJ2-7, with TRBD2 matching 8 bases. This CDR3 has 17 amino acids. Germline CDR1 LGHNA, CDR2 YNFKEQ. The ends lost 4 bases at V and 6 bases at J; junction bases unmatched: 17. In nucleotides, the CDR3 is TGTGCCAGCAGCCCCCTGGATGCAGCGGGAGAGTCGTCCGAGCAGTACTTC. Residues: CASSPLDAAGESSEQYF.

The chain carries TRBV6-5 and TRBJ2-5; 8 bases fit TRBD2. The CDR3 consists of 12 residues. J gave up 5 bases and V 6 bases, and 2 bases lay outside the gene matches. Germline-derived CDR1 and CDR2 are MNHEY and SVGAGI. CDR3 nucleotides: TGTGCCAGCAGCCCTAGCGGGGAGACCCAGTACTTC. Translated, it gives CASSPSGETQYF.

The chain joins TRBV30 to TRBJ2-2; possibly TRBD1 for D (5 bases). Germline CDR1 GTSNPN, CDR2 SVGIG (reference sequence). CDR3 length: 13 amino acids. Deletions cut 3 bases from V and 5 bases from J, with 10 bases between. The CDR3 loop reads CAWRSRGTGELFF. Here the CDR3 DNA reads TGTGCCTGGAGATCAAGGGGAACCGGGGAGCTGTTTTTT.

This clone turned up a few times. The chain carries TRBV4-1 and TRBJ1-2; no firm D call. This CDR3 comprises 13 residues. Germline-derived CDR1 and CDR2 are MGHRA and YSYEKL. V lost 4 bases to trimming and J lost 8 bases, with 14 bases between them. CDR3 in DNA: TGCGCCAGCAGCCCATTGGTATCGCGCGGCTACACCTTC. Protein sequence: CASSPLVSRGYTF.

This chain joins TRBV28 and TRBJ2-7; TRBD1 matches at 8 bases. V lost 3 bases to trimming and J lost 0 bases; unmatched junction nucleotides: 7. In germline, CDR1 is MDHEN, CDR2 SYDVKM. CDR3 size: 16 residues. CDR3 amino acids: CASSLGPGQDSYEQYF. The CDR3, as DNA: TGTGCCAGCAGTTTGGGACCGGGACAGGACTCCTACGAGCAGTACTTC.

V gene TRBV5-1 combines with J gene TRBJ1-1; D gene unclear. With 1 base removed from V and 5 bases from J, the gap between germline ends came to 27 bases. The CDR3 is made up of 19 amino acids. The germline gives CDR1 SGHRS, CDR2 YFSETQ. The CDR3 spells CASSLIPTWVEGRATEAFF. In nucleotides, the CDR3 is TGCGCCAGCAGCTTGATCCCTACCTGGGTCGAGGGCCGAGCGACTGAAGCTTTCTTT.

The chain has TRBV19 and TRBJ1-2; 8 bases are shared with TRBD1. Germline lookup yields CDR1 LNHDA and CDR2 SQIVND (reference sequence). V trimming: 5 bases; J trimming: 4 bases; junction bases outside the gene matches: 6. The CDR3 has 14 residues. The CDR3 loop reads CASSPQGEGYGYTF. The DNA of the CDR3 is TGTGCCAGTAGTCCACAGGGGGAAGGCTATGGCTACACCTTC.

The CDR3 reads CASSTSGSTSAEQFF. In nucleotides, the CDR3 is TGCGCCAGTTCGACTAGCGGTTCAACCAGCGCTGAGCAGTTCTTC. J is TRBJ2-1 and V is TRBV4-3; 9 nucleotides line up with TRBD2. Germline V gives CDR1 LGHNA, CDR2 YSLEER. Losses at the gene ends were 9 bases for V and 9 bases for J; bases not matched to a gene: 15. This CDR3 has 15 residues.

This clone was counted a single time. CDR3 nucleotides: TGTGCCACCTCTACTAGCGTTAGCTCCTACAATGAGCAGTTCTTC. It is translated as CATSTSVSSYNEQFF. J is TRBJ2-1 and V is TRBV6-4, with 7 bases fitting TRBD2. V dropped 10 bases and J dropped 0; count of bases not matched to a gene: 9. This CDR3 spans 15 amino acids. Germline assignment: CDR1 MRHNA and CDR2 SNTAGT.

This chain links TRBV7-9 with TRBJ2-7, with 11 bases matching TRBD2. The germline V gene has CDR1 SEHNR and CDR2 FQNEAQ (reference sequence). This CDR3 contains 16 residues. V was pared by 4 bases and J by 3 bases, with 8 bases of the junction left unmatched. In DNA, the CDR3 is TGTGCCAGCAGCTGGGATAGCGGGAGGGAGGGCTACGAGCAGTACTTC. Translating it yields CASSWDSGREGYEQYF.

The rearrangement links TRBV2 to TRBJ2-1; 13 bases line up with TRBD2. There are 16 residues in the CDR3. Trimming removed 7 bases from V and 5 bases from J; junction bases left unmatched: 8. The germline gives CDR1 SNHLY, CDR2 FYNNEI. The DNA for the CDR3 is TGTGCCAGCAAGGCGACTAGCGGGAGGAAAAACAATGAGCAGTTCTTC. Protein: CASKATSGRKNNEQFF. The complete variable domain, with remaining parts taken from reference TRBV2 and TRBJ2-1, reads EPEVTQTPSHQVTQMGQEVILRCVPISNHLYFYWYRQILGQKVEFLVSFYNNEISEKSEIFDDQFSVERPDGSNFTLKIRSTKLEDSAMYFCASKATSGRKNNEQFFGPGTRLTVL.

This clone was recorded only once. The chain uses TRBV7-6 and TRBJ2-1; D might be TRBD2 (5 bases). This CDR3 spans 16 amino acids. Germline V gene data show CDR1 as SGHVS and CDR2 as FNYEAQ. The V gene lost 5 bases and the J gene lost 8 bases, with 22 bases spanning the gap. The CDR3 DNA is TGTGCCAGCAGCAACCCGCTCCGGACCCCCGGGGATGAGCAGTTCTTC. Amino acids: CASSNPLRTPGDEQFF.